Shown below are 30 T cell receptor beta chains from a single sample sequenced in a study of regulatory T cells in long-lasting Graves disease. Time point reported: newly diagnosed GD, antithyroid drugs for less than 3 months. Construction of the TCR library relied on RNA isolated from PBMCs. According to the study, TCR beta libraries were built with iRepertoire HTBI primers and CDR3-region Arm-PCR. TCRdb itself ran the multiplex PCR reads through MiXCR, one entry per CDR3 protein. This repertoire shows about 310,000 distinct CDR3 sequences, about 20% found once; its top ten account for 35% to 45%. Sequenced here: peripheral blood mononuclear cells (PBMCs), sampled at new diagnosis, from a patient treated with antithyroid drugs. Source of these receptors: a female donor with Graves disease.

This clonotype was detected ten times or more. The chain recombines TRBV12-3 or TRBV12-4 with TRBJ1-1; D is possibly TRBD1 (5 bases). V was pared by 5 bases and J by 0 bases, with 7 bases between. This CDR3 has 13 residues. CDR3 sequence (DNA): TGTGCCAGCAGTCGACAGATGAACACTGAAGCTTTCTTT. It translates to CASSRQMNTEAFF.

This clonotype was counted only a few times. V and J are TRBV7-9 and TRBJ2-1; D might be TRBD2 (5 bases). The CDR3 consists of 15 residues. Trimming stripped 1 base from V and 3 bases from J, with 10 bases between. The germline V gene has CDR1 SEHNR and CDR2 FQNEAQ (reference sequence). CDR3 DNA: TGTGCCAGCAGCTTAGTAGCGATTCACTACAATGAGCAGTTCTTC. Translating gives CASSLVAIHYNEQFF.

This clonotype was counted many times. The gene calls are TRBV6-5 and TRBJ2-4; 9 bases fit TRBD1. V lost 0 bases and J lost 1; bases outside the gene matches: 1. There are 16 residues in the CDR3. The germline V gene has CDR1 MNHEY and CDR2 SVGAGI. CDR3 in DNA: TGTGCCAGCAGTTACTCGGGGACAGGGGCCAAAAACATTCAGTACTTC. Translated: CASSYSGTGAKNIQYF.

This rearrangement joins TRBV27 to TRBJ1-4, with a possible D match to TRBD1 (6 bases). Germline V lookup: CDR1 MNHEY, CDR2 SMNVEV (reference sequence). V was shortened by 4 bases and J by 2 bases, with 11 bases between the two germline ends. CDR3 length equals 15 residues. The CDR3: CASSSQGSTNEKLFF. CDR3 nucleotide sequence: TGTGCCAGCAGTTCACAGGGATCGACTAATGAAAAACTGTTTTTT.

This clonotype was found many times. V gene TRBV11-3 combines with J gene TRBJ1-1; 11 bases agree with TRBD1. V was pared by 6 bases and J by 4 bases, with 4 bases of the junction left unmatched. The CDR3 totals 14 residues. CDR1 is SGHNT and CDR2 is YENEEA in the germline V gene. The CDR3 nucleotides are TGTGCCAGCAGTGCCGGGACAGGGGGCACTGAAGCTTTCTTT. This sequence encodes CASSAGTGGTEAFF.

This clonotype was counted many times. The chain uses TRBV27 and TRBJ2-7; TRBD1 agrees at 9 bases. This CDR3 has 15 amino acids. Germline V gives CDR1 MNHEY, CDR2 SMNVEV (reference sequence). Germline trimming cut 6 bases from V and 0 bases from J; bases unmatched to any gene: 6. The CDR3 nucleotides read TGTGCCAGCAGCCGGGACAGGGCAAGCTCCTACGAGCAGTACTTC. As protein: CASSRDRASSYEQYF.

The rearrangement joins TRBV19 to TRBJ2-7; a weak D match, TRBD1 (6 bases). The germline CDR1 and CDR2 sequences are LNHDA and SQIVND (reference sequence). Between the trimmed V and J ends, which lost 0 bases and 0 bases, there was a span of 18 bases. The length of the CDR3 is 18 residues. The DNA of the CDR3 is TGTGCCAGTAGTATAGATCTTGGGGGAACAGGGCACTCCTACGAGCAGTACTTC. Amino acid sequence: CASSIDLGGTGHSYEQYF.

V gene TRBV6-1 combines with J gene TRBJ2-1; D call uncertain. This CDR3 region has 11 residues. V was shortened by 8 bases and J by 8 bases, with 10 bases between the two germline ends. CDR1 and CDR2 (germline): MNHNS, SASEGT. CDR3 protein: CASGYVDEQFF. The CDR3, as DNA: TGTGCCAGCGGCTACGTCGATGAGCAGTTCTTC.

This clonotype was observed at least ten times. The J gene is TRBJ2-2, the V gene TRBV10-3; maybe TRBD2 (5 bases). Trimming took off 4 bases at V and 5 bases at J, with 8 bases between the two ends. CDR1 and CDR2 (germline): ENHRY, SYGVKD. There are 13 residues in the CDR3. The CDR3 reads CAISATGTGELFF. The CDR3, as DNA: TGTGCCATCAGTGCGACGGGAACCGGGGAGCTGTTTTTT.

This clonotype was recorded at least ten times. V usage is TRBV28 and J usage is TRBJ2-7; D gene uncertain. The germline V and J ends were trimmed by 1 base and 2 bases, with 6 bases remaining between them. The CDR3 has 13 residues. The germline gives CDR1 MDHEN, CDR2 SYDVKM. This CDR3 is CASSLYGPYEQYF. The CDR3 DNA is TGTGCCAGCAGTTTATACGGACCCTACGAGCAGTACTTC.

As concerns this clonotype: One junction end disagrees with the germline gene, perhaps due to a read error. The chain employs TRBV7-7 and TRBJ2-1; 16 positions match TRBD2. The CDR3 contains 16 residues. Germline V gives CDR1 SSHAT, CDR2 FNYEAQ (reference sequence). The CDR3 reads CASSLGGGLAGGPQFF. The CDR3 nucleotides read TGTGCTAGCAGCTTAGGCGGGGGACTAGCGGGAGGGCCACAGTTCTTC.

In this sample, this clonotype turned up once. The chain combines TRBV30 with TRBJ2-3, with D unresolved. The CDR3 contains 13 residues. The germline CDR1 and CDR2 sequences are GTSNPN and SVGIG (reference sequence). Trimming removed 5 bases from V and 0 bases from J, with 9 bases in between. CDR3 nucleotides: TGTGCCTGGGGGGTCGGAAGCACAGATACGCAGTATTTT. Translating it yields CAWGVGSTDTQYF. Filled out from reference TRBV30 and TRBJ2-3, the complete variable domain reads SQTIHQWPATLVQPVGSPLSLECTVEGTSNPNLYWYRQAAGRGLQLLFYSVGIGQISSEVPQNLSASRPQDRQFILSSKKLLLSDSGFYLCAWGVGSTDTQYFGPGTRLTVL.

This clonotype has at least ten counts. The rearrangement joins TRBV2 to TRBJ2-5; tentative D call: TRBD1 (6 bases). The CDR3 is made up of 13 amino acids. Per germline, CDR1 SNHLY and CDR2 FYNNEI. The ends were cut back, 5 bases at V and 2 bases at J, with 9 bases in the middle. The CDR3 sequence: CASSYGQQETQYF. CDR3 in DNA: TGTGCCAGCAGTTACGGACAGCAAGAGACCCAGTACTTC.

This clonotype was counted at least ten times. The chain links TRBV7-2 to TRBJ1-2, with 9 bases aligning to TRBD1. Trimming took 2 bases from V and 5 from J; bases not matched to a gene: 6. The CDR3 totals 15 residues. CDR1 is SGHTA and CDR2 is FQGNSA in the germline V gene. Written as DNA, the CDR3 is TGTGCCAGCAGCTTATTACAGGGGGCGCAATATGGCTACACCTTC. Translating gives CASSLLQGAQYGYTF.

The gene calls are TRBV24-1 and TRBJ1-2, with TRBD1 identical over 7 bases. The CDR3 has 15 residues. Trimming cost V 3 bases and J 4 bases; bases outside gene matches: 7. Germline values: CDR1 KGHDR, CDR2 SFDVKD. CDR3 protein: CATSDPKGAGYGYTF. DNA for the CDR3: TGTGCCACCAGTGATCCCAAGGGGGCTGGCTATGGCTACACCTTC.

The chain has TRBV5-1 and TRBJ2-2; D is perhaps TRBD2 (5 bases). CDR3 length: 16 residues. V gave up 3 bases and J gave up 2 bases, with 14 bases separating them. CDR1 is SGHRS and CDR2 is YFSETQ in the germline V gene. The CDR3 nucleotides read TGCGCCAGCAGCTCGTGGAGTAGCGTAAACACCGGGGAGCTGTTTTTT. It specifies CASSSWSSVNTGELFF.

The table lists this clonotype with many counts. J is TRBJ1-6 and V is TRBV18; TRBD1 matches at 7 bases. The CDR3 is 13 amino acids. Germline V CDR1 and CDR2: KGHSH, LQKENI. J was trimmed by 10 bases and V by 3 bases; bases with no gene match: 3. CDR3 sequence reads: CASSPTGESPLHF. CDR3 nucleotide sequence: TGTGCCAGCTCACCTACAGGGGAATCACCCCTCCACTTT. Together with reference TRBV18 and TRBJ1-6, the CDR3 gives the full variable domain: NAGVMQNPRHLVRRRGQEARLRCSPMKGHSHVYWYRQLPEEGLKFMVYLQKENIIDESGMPKERFSAEFPKEGPSILRIQQVVRGDSAAYFCASSPTGESPLHFGNGTRLTVT.

This clonotype appeared a few times. The chain carries TRBV19 and TRBJ2-1; TRBD2 matches 14 bases. Germline-derived CDR1 and CDR2 are LNHDA and SQIVND (reference sequence). The CDR3 contains 15 residues. The V gene end was trimmed by 6 bases and the J gene end by 10 bases; junction bases not matched to a gene: 8. CDR3 DNA: TGTGCCAGTAGAACGACTAGCGGGAGGGGCCGGGAGCAGTTCTTC. Encoded protein: CASRTTSGRGREQFF.

This clonotype has at least ten counts. The CDR3 DNA sequence: TGTGCCAGCAGCTGGGTGCAGGGGGCTTCACCCCTCCACTTT. Protein: CASSWVQGASPLHF. This rearrangement joins TRBV5-5 to TRBJ1-6; 8 positions match TRBD1. The germline V gene encodes CDR1 SGHKS and CDR2 YYEKEE (reference sequence). The CDR3 sequence is 14 residues long. J gave up 9 bases and V 3 bases, and 5 bases lay outside the gene matches. The full variable domain, its missing parts supplied by reference TRBV5-5 and TRBJ1-6, is DAGVTQSPTHLIKTRGQQVTLRCSPISGHKSVSWYQQVLGQGPQFIFQYYEKEERGRGNFPDRFSARQFPNYSSELNVNALLLGDSALYLCASSWVQGASPLHFGNGTRLTVT.

This clonotype has ten or more counts. The J gene is TRBJ2-2, the V gene TRBV18; 7 nucleotides line up with TRBD2. The CDR3 is 14 residues long. Germline CDR1 and CDR2: KGHSH and LQKENI. After removal of 2 bases from V and 8 bases from J, the junction contained 5 bases not matched to a gene. Here the CDR3 DNA reads TGTGCCAGCTCACCAGGCGCGGGAGCGGGGGAGCTGTTTTTT. Translation gives CASSPGAGAGELFF.

This clonotype was picked up a small number of times. The chain is built from TRBV6-1 and TRBJ1-4, with D maybe TRBD1 (5 bases). In germline, CDR1 is MNHNS, CDR2 SASEGT. This CDR3 contains 14 residues. Trimming pared 4 bases from V and 8 bases from J, leaving 14 bases between. In DNA form, the CDR3 reads TGTGCCAGCAGTGGGGTTTTGGGGCGGGAAAAACTGTTTTTT. Translated, it gives CASSGVLGREKLFF.

V is TRBV27 and J is TRBJ1-1, with a weak D call TRBD1 (6 bases). The CDR3 length is 16 residues. Germline CDR1 MNHEY, CDR2 SMNVEV (reference sequence). The germline V and J ends were trimmed by 6 bases and 1 base, with 18 bases remaining between them. CDR3 DNA sequence: TGTGCCAGCAGGACCGGGGGCCGGGGGTCGAACACTGAAGCTTTCTTT. This codes for CASRTGGRGSNTEAFF.

This clonotype was seen repeatedly, ten times or more. This rearrangement joins TRBV19 to TRBJ1-4, with D perhaps TRBD1 (5 bases). V was pared by 6 bases and J by 3 bases, with 14 bases between. CDR1 and CDR2 from the germline V gene are LNHDA and SQIVND (reference sequence). CDR3 size: 15 residues. The DNA for the CDR3 is TGTGCCAGTAGGCCCCACGCGGGGGCTAATGAAAAACTGTTTTTT. Translating it yields CASRPHAGANEKLFF.

About this clonotype itself: It may be a read error: a sequence one base away is much more abundant. The chain couples TRBV19 to TRBJ2-1; D could derive from TRBD1 or TRBD2 (5 bases each). The CDR3 is 17 residues long. V was cut by 5 bases and J by 10 bases, with 27 bases left in between. Looked up from germline, CDR1 is LNHDA and CDR2 is SQIVND (reference sequence). CDR3 residues: CASSPVTSRDELCEQFF. DNA for the CDR3: TGTGCCAGTAGTCCAGTGACCTCCCGGGACGAACTATGCGAGCAGTTCTTC.

The table lists this clonotype with many counts. The chain links TRBV15 to TRBJ2-3; 13 nucleotides match TRBD2. J was trimmed by 2 bases and V by 5 bases; bases with no gene match: 7. Per the germline V gene, CDR1 is LNHNV and CDR2 is YYDKDF (reference sequence). The CDR3 has 17 amino acids. The CDR3 nucleotides are TGTGCCACCAGCGGAAAGGGACTAGCGGGACCCACAGATACGCAGTATTTT. This codes for CATSGKGLAGPTDTQYF. Full variable domain (remainder filled in from reference TRBV15 and TRBJ2-3): DAMVIQNPRYQVTQFGKPVTLSCSQTLNHNVMYWYQQKSSQAPKLLFHYYDKDFNNEADTPDNFQSRRPNTSFCFLDIRSPGLGDTAMYLCATSGKGLAGPTDTQYFGPGTRLTVL.

The chain couples TRBV20-1 to TRBJ2-1, with 7 bases that match TRBD2. This CDR3 region has 11 residues. Germline CDR1 reads DFQATT; CDR2 reads SNEGSKA (reference sequence). CDR3 DNA: TGCAGCCTAGGGGCGGGAGACGAGCAGTTCTTC. Translated, it gives CSLGAGDEQFF.

This clonotype was seen many times. The rearrangement uses TRBV28 and TRBJ2-3; D could derive from TRBD1 or TRBD2 (5 bases each). Germline CDR1 and CDR2: MDHEN and SYDVKM. The ends were cut back, 8 bases at V and 13 bases at J, with 13 bases in the middle. The CDR3 runs to 10 residues. The CDR3 region has the DNA TGTGCCAGCGGGGACGGACCTAAGTATTTT. Translating it yields CASGDGPKYF.

There are many counts of this clonotype. The chain employs TRBV6-2 or TRBV6-3 and TRBJ2-3; D gene uncertain. Germline CDR1 reads MNHEY; CDR2 reads SVGEGT. The germline V and J ends were trimmed by 5 bases and 2 bases, with 11 bases remaining between them. This CDR3 spans 14 amino acids. The CDR3 here is CASSEVGVTDTQYF. CDR3 DNA sequence: TGTGCCAGCAGTGAAGTAGGAGTCACAGATACGCAGTATTTT.

A few counts support this clonotype. The J gene is TRBJ1-3, the V gene TRBV20-1, with D possibly TRBD1 on 5 matching bases. The CDR3 length is 13 residues. CDR1 and CDR2 from the germline V gene are DFQATT and SNEGSKA (reference sequence). The V end was cut by 5 bases, the J end by 2 bases, with 10 bases between. Here the CDR3 reads CSAFRGAGNTIYF. The CDR3 coding sequence is TGCAGTGCTTTTAGGGGAGCTGGAAACACCATATATTTT.

The table lists this clonotype with many counts. This rearrangement joins TRBV30 to TRBJ2-3, with 7 nucleotides matching TRBD2. Trimming took 0 bases from V and 1 from J; bases not matched to a gene: 7. Germline CDR1 and CDR2: GTSNPN and SVGIG (reference sequence). The CDR3 sequence is 16 residues long. The CDR3 bases are TGTGCCTGGAGTGTATCAGAGCGGGGACGCACAGATACGCAGTATTTT. As protein: CAWSVSERGRTDTQYF.